Given below is one T cell receptor (beta chain) in context. Its antigen is undetermined. TCRdb keeps only in-frame clones here, not all; method: immunoSEQ multiplex PCR. In the table there are almost 700,000 clones, about 90% of which are singletons. The naive CD8 fraction comprised CD45RO-negative cells positively selected for CCR7 and excluded terminally differentiated effector memory CD45RA+ cells. These data come from a study of shared clonotypes between healthy human individuals. Study summary: A donor's plate count was three for CD4 naive and three for CD4 memory; CD8 naive had two and CD8 memory one. Study-level results: With a handful of donors compared, around 4.7% of naive CD4 clonotypes were shared. The generation probabilities recorded for non-shared clonotypes fell below those of clonotypes shared by all four donors.

The CDR3 consists of 17 residues. Trimming at V came to 2 bases and at J to 4 bases, leaving 7 bases not matched to a gene. Germline V lookup: CDR1 SGHTA, CDR2 FQGNSA. The sample was naive CD8+ T cells sorted from blood. The genes are TRBV7-2 and TRBJ2-1; 11 bases map to TRBD2. The TCR was taken from a man aged 30 to 39 in good health. DNA of the CDR3: TGTGCCAGCAGCTTAACTAGCGGGAGTAGGGTTTACAATGAGCAGTTCTTC. Translating gives CASSLTSGSRVYNEQFF.